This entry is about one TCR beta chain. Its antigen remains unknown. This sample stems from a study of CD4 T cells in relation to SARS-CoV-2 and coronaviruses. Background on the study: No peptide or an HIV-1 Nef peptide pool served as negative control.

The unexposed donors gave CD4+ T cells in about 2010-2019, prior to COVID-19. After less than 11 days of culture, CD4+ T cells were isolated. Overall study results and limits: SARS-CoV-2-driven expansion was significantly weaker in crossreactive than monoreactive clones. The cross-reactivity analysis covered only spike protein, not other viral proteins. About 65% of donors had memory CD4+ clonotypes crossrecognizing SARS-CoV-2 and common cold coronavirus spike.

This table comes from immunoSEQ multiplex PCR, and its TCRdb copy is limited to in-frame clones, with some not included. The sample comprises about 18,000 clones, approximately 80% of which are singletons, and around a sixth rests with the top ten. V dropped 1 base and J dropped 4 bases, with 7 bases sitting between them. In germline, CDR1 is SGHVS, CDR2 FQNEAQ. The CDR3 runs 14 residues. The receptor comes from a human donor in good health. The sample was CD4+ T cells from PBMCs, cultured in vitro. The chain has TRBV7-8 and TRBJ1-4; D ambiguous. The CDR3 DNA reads TGTGCCAGCAGCTTAGTTGGGCTTAATGAAAAACTGTTTTTT. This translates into CASSLVGLNEKLFF.